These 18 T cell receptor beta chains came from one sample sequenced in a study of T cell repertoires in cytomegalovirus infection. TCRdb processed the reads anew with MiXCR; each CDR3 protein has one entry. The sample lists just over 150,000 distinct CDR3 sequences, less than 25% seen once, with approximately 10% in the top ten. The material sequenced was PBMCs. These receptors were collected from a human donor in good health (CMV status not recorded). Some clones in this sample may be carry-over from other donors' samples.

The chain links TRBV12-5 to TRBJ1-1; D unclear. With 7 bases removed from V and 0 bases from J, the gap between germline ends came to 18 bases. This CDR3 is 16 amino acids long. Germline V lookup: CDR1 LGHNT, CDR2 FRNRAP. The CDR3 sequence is CASARVSAPLNTEAFF. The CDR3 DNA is TGTGCTAGTGCAAGGGTATCGGCCCCACTGAACACTGAAGCTTTCTTT.

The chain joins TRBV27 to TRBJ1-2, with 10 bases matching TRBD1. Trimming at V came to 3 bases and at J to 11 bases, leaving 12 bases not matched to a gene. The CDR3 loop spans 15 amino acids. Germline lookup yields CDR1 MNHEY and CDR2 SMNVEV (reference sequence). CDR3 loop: CASSFLRQGANRYTF. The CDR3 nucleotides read TGTGCCAGCAGTTTCCTGAGACAGGGGGCAAATAGGTACACCTTC.

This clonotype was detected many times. CDR3 loop: CATSRDGQTQYF. The CDR3 DNA is TGTGCCACCAGCAGAGATGGGCAGACCCAGTACTTC. This chain links TRBV15 with TRBJ2-5; no definite D call. The V end was cut by 0 bases, the J end by 6 bases, with 5 bases between. The CDR3 totals 12 residues. Germline lookup yields CDR1 LNHNV and CDR2 YYDKDF (reference sequence).

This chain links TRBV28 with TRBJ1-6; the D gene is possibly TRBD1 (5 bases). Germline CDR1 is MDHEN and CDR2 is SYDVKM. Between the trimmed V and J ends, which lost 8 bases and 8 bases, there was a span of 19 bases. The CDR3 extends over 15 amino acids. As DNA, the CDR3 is TGTGCCAGCCGCACCGGGACCCGACGGGATTCACCCCTCCACTTT. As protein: CASRTGTRRDSPLHF. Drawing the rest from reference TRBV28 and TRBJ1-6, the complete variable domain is DVKVTQSSRYLVKRTGEKVFLECVQDMDHENMFWYRQDPGLGLRLIYFSYDVKMKEKGDIPEGYSVSREKKERFSLILESASTNQTSMYLCASRTGTRRDSPLHFGNGTRLTVT.

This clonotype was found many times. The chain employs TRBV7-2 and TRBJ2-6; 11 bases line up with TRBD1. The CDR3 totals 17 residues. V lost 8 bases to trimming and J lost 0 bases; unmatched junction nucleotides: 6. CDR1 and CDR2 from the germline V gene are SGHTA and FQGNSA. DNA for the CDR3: TGTGCCAGCCGACGGACAGGGGGCGGCTCTGGGGCCAACGTCCTGACTTTC. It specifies CASRRTGGGSGANVLTF.

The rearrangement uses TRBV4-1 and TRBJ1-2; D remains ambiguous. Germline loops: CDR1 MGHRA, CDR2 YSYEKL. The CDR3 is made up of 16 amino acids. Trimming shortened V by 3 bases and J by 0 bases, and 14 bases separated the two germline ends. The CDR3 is CASSQEGTGANYGYTF. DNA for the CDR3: TGCGCCAGCAGCCAGGAAGGAACTGGAGCTAACTATGGCTACACCTTC.

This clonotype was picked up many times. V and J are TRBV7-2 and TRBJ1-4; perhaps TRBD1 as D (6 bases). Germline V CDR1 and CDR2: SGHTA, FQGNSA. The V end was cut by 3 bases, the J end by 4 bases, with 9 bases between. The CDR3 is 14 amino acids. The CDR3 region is CASSLEGGNEKLFF. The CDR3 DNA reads TGTGCCAGCAGCTTGGAAGGGGGTAATGAAAAACTGTTTTTT.

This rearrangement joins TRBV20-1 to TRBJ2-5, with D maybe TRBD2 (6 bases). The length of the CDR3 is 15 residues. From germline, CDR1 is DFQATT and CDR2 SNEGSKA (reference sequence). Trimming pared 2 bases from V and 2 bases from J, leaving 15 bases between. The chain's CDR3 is CSARSPGLRQETQYF. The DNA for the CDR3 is TGCAGTGCTAGATCTCCGGGACTCCGACAAGAGACCCAGTACTTC.

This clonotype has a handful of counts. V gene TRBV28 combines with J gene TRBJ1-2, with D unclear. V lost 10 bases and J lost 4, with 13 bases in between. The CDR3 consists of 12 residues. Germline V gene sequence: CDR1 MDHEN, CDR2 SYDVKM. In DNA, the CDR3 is TGTGCCACCCAACCCCTTACCTATGGCTACACCTTC. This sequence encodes CATQPLTYGYTF.

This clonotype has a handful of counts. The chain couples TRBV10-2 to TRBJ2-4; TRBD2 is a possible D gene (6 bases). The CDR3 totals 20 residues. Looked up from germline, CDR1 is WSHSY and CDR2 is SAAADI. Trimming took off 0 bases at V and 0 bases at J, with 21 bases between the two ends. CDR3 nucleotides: TGCGCCAGCAGTGAGTCGACTCGGAGGGGCCTTCGTCTAGCCAAAAACATTCAGTACTTC. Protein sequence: CASSESTRRGLRLAKNIQYF.

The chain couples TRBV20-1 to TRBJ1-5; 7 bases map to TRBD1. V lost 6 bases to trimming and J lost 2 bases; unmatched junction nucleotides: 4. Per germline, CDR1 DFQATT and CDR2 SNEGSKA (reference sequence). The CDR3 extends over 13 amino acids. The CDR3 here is CSANQGGNQPQHF. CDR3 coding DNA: TGCAGTGCCAACCAGGGGGGCAATCAGCCCCAGCATTTT.

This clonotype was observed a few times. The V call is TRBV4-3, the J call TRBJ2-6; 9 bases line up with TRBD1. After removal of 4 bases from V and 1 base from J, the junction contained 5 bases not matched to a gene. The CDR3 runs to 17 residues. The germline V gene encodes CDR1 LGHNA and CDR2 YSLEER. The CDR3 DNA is TGCGCCAGCAGCCCCCGGGACAGGGTGTCTGGGGCCAACGTCCTGACTTTC. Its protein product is CASSPRDRVSGANVLTF.

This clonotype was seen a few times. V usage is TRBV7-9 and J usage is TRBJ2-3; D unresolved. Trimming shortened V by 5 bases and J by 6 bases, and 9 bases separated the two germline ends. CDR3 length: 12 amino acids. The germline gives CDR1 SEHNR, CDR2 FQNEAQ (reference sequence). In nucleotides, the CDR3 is TGTGCCAGCAGCGAGACTTTTGATACGCAGTATTTT. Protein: CASSETFDTQYF. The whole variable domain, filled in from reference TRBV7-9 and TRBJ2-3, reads DTGVSQNPRHKITKRGQNVTFRCDPISEHNRLYWYRQTLGQGPEFLTYFQNEAQLEKSRLLSDRFSAERPKGSFSTLEIQRTEQGDSAMYLCASSETFDTQYFGPGTRLTVL.

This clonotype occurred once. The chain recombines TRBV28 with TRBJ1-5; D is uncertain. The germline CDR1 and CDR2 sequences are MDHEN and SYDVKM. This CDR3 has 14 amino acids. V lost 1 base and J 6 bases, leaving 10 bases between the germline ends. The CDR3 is CASSLFEGSQPQHF. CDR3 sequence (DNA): TGTGCCAGCAGTTTATTCGAGGGCAGTCAGCCCCAGCATTTT. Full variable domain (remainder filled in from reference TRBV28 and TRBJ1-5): DVKVTQSSRYLVKRTGEKVFLECVQDMDHENMFWYRQDPGLGLRLIYFSYDVKMKEKGDIPEGYSVSREKKERFSLILESASTNQTSMYLCASSLFEGSQPQHFGDGTRLSIL.

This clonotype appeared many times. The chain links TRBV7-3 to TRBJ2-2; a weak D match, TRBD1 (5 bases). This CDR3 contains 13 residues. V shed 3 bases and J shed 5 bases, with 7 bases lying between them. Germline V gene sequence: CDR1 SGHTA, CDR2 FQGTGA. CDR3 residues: CASSFQGTGELFF. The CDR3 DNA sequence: TGTGCCAGCAGCTTTCAGGGTACCGGGGAGCTGTTTTTT.

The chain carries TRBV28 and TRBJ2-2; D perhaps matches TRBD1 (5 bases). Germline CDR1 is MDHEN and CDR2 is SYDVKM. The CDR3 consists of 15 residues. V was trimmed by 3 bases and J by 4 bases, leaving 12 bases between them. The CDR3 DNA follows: TGTGCCAGCAGTTTCTACAGGCGCCTCACCGGGGAGCTGTTTTTT. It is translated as CASSFYRRLTGELFF.

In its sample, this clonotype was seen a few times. CDR3 residues: CASSQGVAGSVVDEQFF. The CDR3 DNA sequence: TGCGCCAGCAGCCAAGGCGTAGCGGGATCGGTTGTAGATGAGCAGTTCTTC. V usage is TRBV4-3 and J usage is TRBJ2-1, with 8 nucleotides matching TRBD2. This CDR3 comprises 17 residues. J gave up 8 bases and V 1 base, and 13 bases lay outside the gene matches. From germline, CDR1 is LGHNA and CDR2 YSLEER.

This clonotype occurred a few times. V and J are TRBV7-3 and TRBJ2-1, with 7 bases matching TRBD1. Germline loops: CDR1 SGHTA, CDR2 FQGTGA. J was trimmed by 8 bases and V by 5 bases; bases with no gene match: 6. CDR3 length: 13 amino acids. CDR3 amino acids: CASSPTGYDEQFF. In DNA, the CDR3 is TGTGCCAGCAGCCCGACAGGGTACGATGAGCAGTTCTTC.